This TCR beta chain originates from a study of cytomegalovirus exposure and HLA in healthy donors. Study summary: As an earlier analysis found, 180 million or so T cells yielded 90 million to 140 million unique TCR beta sequences. Researchers found that 81% of just under 400 genotyped donors fell within the Caucasian-associated ancestry cluster.

On this clone: Its cognate antigen is unknown.

This CDR3 has 13 residues. Germline CDR1 reads MGHRA; CDR2 reads YSYEKL. V was clipped by 0 bases and J by 12 bases, with 12 bases between them. Amplification used 60 Vbeta primers and 13 Jbeta primers. Sequenced by immunoSEQ multiplex PCR; TCRdb stores in-frame clones only, minus some. The table has approximately 130,000 clones, approximately 80% seen once. Overall study results and limits: In vitro experiments confirmed that three CMV-associated chains were specific for CMV antigens. The authors judged a highly shared variant cluster likely a sequencing artifact.

The TCR comes from a man aged 35 to 55 in good health and CMV-seronegative. Material for sequencing was PBMCs. V is TRBV4-1 and J is TRBJ2-1; D might be TRBD2 (5 bases). The CDR3 coding sequence is TGCGCCAGCAGCCAAGAAGGGATGGAGGTGCAGTTCTTC. Its protein is CASSQEGMEVQFF.